This is a list of T cell receptor beta chains from one sample in a study of T cell responses to AZD1222 COVID-19 vaccine. Here immunoSEQ multiplex PCR was the method, and the copy in TCRdb shows in-frame clones only, minus some. The table includes more than 150,000 clones, 94% detected once. The starting material was peripheral blood, obtained on day 0 of AZD1222 vaccination. These receptors all stem from an adult in good health. Each CDR3 is given with its conserved first and last residue. D genes are given only for firm matches. The listing skips clone size in some rows; elsewhere it reads once, few, many or a size class.

D gene: TRBD2; J gene: TRBJ2-7; CDR3 length: 14; V gene: TRBV28; clone size: once; CDR3 protein: CASSLWREVNEQYF; CDR3 DNA: TGTGCCAGCAGTTTGTGGCGGGAGGTAAACGAGCAGTACTTC
D gene: TRBD1; J gene: TRBJ1-1; CDR3 length: 14; V gene: TRBV7-9; clone size: once; CDR3 protein: CASSYGQGDTEAFF; CDR3 DNA: TGTGCCAGCAGCTACGGACAGGGCGACACTGAAGCTTTCTTT
D gene: NA; J gene: TRBJ1-1; CDR3 length: 14; V gene: TRBV6-5; clone size: NA; CDR3 protein: CASTQQGRRTEAFF; CDR3 DNA: TGTGCCAGCACCCAACAGGGAAGGAGGACTGAAGCTTTCTTT
D gene: TRBD1; J gene: TRBJ1-5; CDR3 length: 15; V gene: TRBV4-3; clone size: NA; CDR3 protein: CASSQVQGSNQPQHF; CDR3 DNA: TGCGCCAGCAGCCAAGTACAGGGGAGCAATCAGCCCCAGCATTTT
D gene: TRBD2; J gene: TRBJ2-1; CDR3 length: 15; V gene: TRBV29-1; clone size: NA; CDR3 protein: CSVPPGGRQDNEQFF; CDR3 DNA: TGCAGCGTGCCTCCCGGCGGGAGGCAAGACAATGAGCAGTTCTTC
D gene: NA; J gene: TRBJ1-5; CDR3 length: 15; V gene: TRBV27; clone size: NA; CDR3 protein: CASGFLGDSNQPQHF; CDR3 DNA: TGTGCCAGCGGATTCCTGGGAGACAGCAATCAGCCCCAGCATTTT
D gene: NA; J gene: TRBJ1-3; CDR3 length: 14; V gene: TRBV3-1/TRBV3-2; clone size: NA; CDR3 protein: CASSPEGRGNTIYF; CDR3 DNA: TGTGCCAGCAGCCCAGAAGGGAGAGGAAACACCATATATTTT
D gene: NA; J gene: TRBJ2-2; CDR3 length: 12; V gene: TRBV4-3; clone size: NA; CDR3 protein: CASSQEAGELFF; CDR3 DNA: TGCGCCAGCAGCCAAGAGGCCGGGGAGCTGTTTTTT
D gene: NA; J gene: TRBJ2-2; CDR3 length: 13; V gene: TRBV14; clone size: NA; CDR3 protein: CASSQDLGGELFF; CDR3 DNA: TGTGCCAGCAGCCAAGATTTGGGGGGGGAGCTGTTTTTT
D gene: NA; J gene: TRBJ1-1; CDR3 length: 15; V gene: TRBV7-2; clone size: NA; CDR3 protein: CASSLYGEGVTEAFF; CDR3 DNA: TGTGCCAGCAGCTTATACGGGGAAGGTGTCACTGAAGCTTTCTTT
D gene: NA; J gene: TRBJ1-5; CDR3 length: 14; V gene: TRBV28; clone size: NA; CDR3 protein: CASSSGTVNQPQHF; CDR3 DNA: TGTGCCAGCAGCTCAGGGACCGTCAATCAGCCCCAGCATTTT
D gene: NA; J gene: TRBJ2-3; CDR3 length: 15; V gene: TRBV18; clone size: NA; CDR3 protein: CASSPQGTSTDTQYF; CDR3 DNA: TGTGCCAGCTCACCACAAGGAACTAGCACAGATACGCAGTATTTT
D gene: NA; J gene: TRBJ1-5; CDR3 length: 18; V gene: TRBV21-1; clone size: few; CDR3 protein: CASSNHGQGVCSNQPQHF; CDR3 DNA: TGTGCCAGCAGCAACCATGGACAGGGGGTGTGTAGCAATCAGCCCCAGCATTTT
D gene: NA; J gene: TRBJ2-2; CDR3 length: 16; V gene: TRBV7-2; clone size: NA; CDR3 protein: CASRLLGGLNTGELFF; CDR3 DNA: TGTGCCAGCAGACTCCTCGGGGGCTTGAACACCGGGGAGCTGTTTTTT
D gene: TRBD2; J gene: TRBJ2-7; CDR3 length: 15; V gene: TRBV6-5; clone size: NA; CDR3 protein: CASSSTGGLSYEQYF; CDR3 DNA: TGTGCCAGCAGCTCCACGGGGGGGTTATCCTACGAGCAGTACTTC
D gene: NA; J gene: TRBJ2-3; CDR3 length: 13; V gene: TRBV7-7; clone size: NA; CDR3 protein: CASSHYRTDTQYF; CDR3 DNA: TGTGCTAGCAGCCACTACCGTACAGATACGCAGTATTTT
D gene: NA; J gene: TRBJ1-5; CDR3 length: 13; V gene: TRBV5-6; clone size: NA; CDR3 protein: CASSPGAGQPQHF; CDR3 DNA: TGTGCCAGCAGCCCAGGGGCGGGACAGCCCCAGCATTTT
D gene: TRBD1; J gene: TRBJ2-5; CDR3 length: 13; V gene: TRBV27; clone size: NA; CDR3 protein: CASSRDRFETQYF; CDR3 DNA: TGTGCCAGCAGCCGGGACAGGTTCGAGACCCAGTACTTC
D gene: NA; J gene: TRBJ2-5; CDR3 length: 12; V gene: TRBV30; clone size: NA; CDR3 protein: CAWRAALETQYF; CDR3 DNA: TGTGCCTGGAGGGCAGCTTTGGAGACCCAGTACTTC
D gene: TRBD2; J gene: TRBJ2-3; CDR3 length: 17; V gene: TRBV2; clone size: once; CDR3 protein: CASSEFGGLAGTDTQYF; CDR3 DNA: TGTGCCAGCAGTGAGTTTGGGGGACTAGCGGGAACAGATACGCAGTATTTT
D gene: NA; J gene: TRBJ1-1; CDR3 length: 15; V gene: TRBV7-8; clone size: NA; CDR3 protein: CASSLDLGPSTEAFF; CDR3 DNA: TGTGCCAGCAGCTTAGACCTGGGGCCGAGCACTGAAGCTTTCTTT
D gene: NA; J gene: TRBJ2-7; CDR3 length: 16; V gene: TRBV5-1; clone size: NA; CDR3 protein: CASSLAGSGAPYEQYF; CDR3 DNA: TGCGCCAGCAGCTTGGCCGGGAGCGGAGCACCTTACGAGCAGTACTTC
D gene: TRBD1; J gene: TRBJ2-4; CDR3 length: 18; V gene: TRBV5-1; clone size: once; CDR3 protein: CASSSRADRGDLGNIQYF; CDR3 DNA: TGCGCCAGCAGCTCCAGAGCGGACAGGGGGGATCTTGGAAACATTCAGTACTTC
D gene: TRBD1; J gene: TRBJ1-2; CDR3 length: 13; V gene: TRBV10-2; clone size: NA; CDR3 protein: CASSLRDSYGYTF; CDR3 DNA: TGCGCCAGCAGTCTCCGGGACAGCTATGGCTACACCTTC
D gene: TRBD2; J gene: TRBJ2-1; CDR3 length: 15; V gene: TRBV27; clone size: NA; CDR3 protein: CASSLGGSSYNEQFF; CDR3 DNA: TGTGCCAGCAGTTTGGGCGGGAGCTCCTACAATGAGCAGTTCTTC
D gene: NA; J gene: TRBJ1-2; CDR3 length: 14; V gene: TRBV7-2; clone size: NA; CDR3 protein: CASSSLDSDYGYTF; CDR3 DNA: TGTGCCAGCAGCTCCTTGGACAGCGACTATGGCTACACCTTC
D gene: NA; J gene: TRBJ1-1; CDR3 length: 12; V gene: TRBV28; clone size: NA; CDR3 protein: CASSLRLLEAFF; CDR3 DNA: TGTGCCAGCAGTTTAAGGCTACTTGAAGCTTTCTTT
D gene: NA; J gene: TRBJ1-1; CDR3 length: 15; V gene: TRBV19; clone size: NA; CDR3 protein: CASSIRGGPYTEAFF; CDR3 DNA: TGTGCCAGTAGTATAAGGGGGGGGCCCTACACTGAAGCTTTCTTT
D gene: NA; J gene: TRBJ1-4; CDR3 length: 15; V gene: TRBV2; clone size: NA; CDR3 protein: CASGRTNRVSEKLFF; CDR3 DNA: TGTGCCAGCGGCCGAACGAACAGGGTTAGTGAAAAACTGTTTTTT
D gene: NA; J gene: TRBJ2-7; CDR3 length: 13; V gene: TRBV12-3/TRBV12-4; clone size: once; CDR3 protein: CASSLRAAYEQYF; CDR3 DNA: TGTGCCAGCAGTTTAAGGGCAGCCTACGAGCAGTACTTC
D gene: TRBD1; J gene: TRBJ1-3; CDR3 length: 16; V gene: TRBV5-8; clone size: NA; CDR3 protein: CASSPGQVSSGNTIYF; CDR3 DNA: TGTGCCAGCAGCCCGGGACAGGTGAGCTCTGGAAACACCATATATTTT
D gene: NA; J gene: TRBJ1-6; CDR3 length: 12; V gene: TRBV30; clone size: NA; CDR3 protein: CAWRTPNSPLHF; CDR3 DNA: TGTGCCTGGAGGACACCTAATTCACCCCTCCACTTT
D gene: NA; J gene: TRBJ2-7; CDR3 length: 19; V gene: TRBV18; clone size: NA; CDR3 protein: CASSPGTGPILATPKEQYF; CDR3 DNA: TGTGCCAGCTCACCAGGGACAGGACCCATACTAGCGACCCCTAAAGAGCAGTACTTC
D gene: NA; J gene: TRBJ1-1; CDR3 length: 13; V gene: TRBV24-1; clone size: NA; CDR3 protein: CATQSTRNTEAFF; CDR3 DNA: TGTGCCACCCAAAGTACGAGGAACACTGAAGCTTTCTTT
D gene: NA; J gene: TRBJ2-5; CDR3 length: 14; V gene: TRBV29-1; clone size: NA; CDR3 protein: CSVEYRFRQETQYF; CDR3 DNA: TGCAGCGTTGAATACAGGTTCCGCCAAGAGACCCAGTACTTC
D gene: TRBD1; J gene: TRBJ2-1; CDR3 length: 14; V gene: TRBV7-3; clone size: NA; CDR3 protein: CASSFRDRNDEQFF; CDR3 DNA: TGTGCCAGCAGCTTCCGGGACAGGAACGATGAGCAGTTCTTC
D gene: NA; J gene: TRBJ1-5; CDR3 length: 14; V gene: TRBV5-4; clone size: few; CDR3 protein: CASSLGGGNQPQHF; CDR3 DNA: TGTGCCAGCAGCTTGGGAGGGGGAAATCAGCCCCAGCATTTT
D gene: NA; J gene: TRBJ1-1; CDR3 length: 12; V gene: TRBV7-9; clone size: NA; CDR3 protein: CASSSRDPRIFF; CDR3 DNA: TGTGCCAGCAGCTCGCGGGACCCGAGGATTTTCTTT
D gene: TRBD2; J gene: TRBJ2-3; CDR3 length: 17; V gene: TRBV5-4; clone size: once; CDR3 protein: CASSLPGTSSSTDTQYF; CDR3 DNA: TGTGCCAGCAGCTTGCCCGGGACTAGCAGCAGCACAGATACGCAGTATTTT
D gene: NA; J gene: TRBJ2-1; CDR3 length: 18; V gene: TRBV7-6; clone size: NA; CDR3 protein: CASSLGWRGGSSYNEQFF; CDR3 DNA: TGTGCCAGCAGCTTAGGTTGGAGGGGGGGAAGCTCCTACAATGAGCAGTTCTTC
D gene: NA; J gene: TRBJ1-5; CDR3 length: 15; V gene: TRBV19; clone size: NA; CDR3 protein: CASSIDLGGNQPQHF; CDR3 DNA: TGTGCCAGTAGTATCGATCTGGGAGGGAATCAGCCCCAGCATTTT